Sequencing of this T cell receptor (beta chain) was carried out in a study of T cell responses to AZD1222 COVID-19 vaccine. Study results and limitations: Nearly half of spike-specific TCRs reportedly go after variant regions that carry no mutations. Only 6 or 7 AZD1222 recipients tested seropositive at baseline. A mostly white British donor set with more females was recruited, and clonal diversity was possibly underestimated. Spike-specific TCR breadth and depth went up after people got two AZD1222 doses.

The CDR3 totals 13 residues. Trimming took off 1 base at V and 11 bases at J, with 14 bases between the two ends. Germline lookup yields CDR1 SGHDN and CDR2 FVKESK. This clone was seen once. Its antigen is not known. Generated by immunoSEQ multiplex PCR, the TCRdb table keeps only in-frame clones and is missing some. The data show about 89,000 clones, 75% to 95% seen once. The clonotype originates from an adult who received the AZD1222 COVID-19 vaccine. This specimen was peripheral blood, taken 28 days after the second AZD1222 dose. This rearrangement joins TRBV14 to TRBJ1-1, with a weak D call TRBD1 (5 bases). This CDR3 reads CASSQVVSGEAFF. The DNA for the CDR3 is TGTGCCAGCAGCCAAGTGGTGTCGGGGGAGGCTTTCTTT.